Following are 13 T cell receptor beta chains from one sample sequenced in a study of blood T cell repertoires in COVID-19. The data were produced by immunoSEQ multiplex PCR, yet TCRdb's version contains in-frame clones alone and is incomplete. The sample consists of under 300,000 clones, 70% to 90% of them appearing once. The sample was PBMCs or T cells enriched from blood (not recorded which). The source is a woman in her forties or fifties who had been exposed to COVID-19.

The CDR3 is CASSLRTGHSNQPQHF. In nucleotides, the CDR3 is TGTGCCAGCAGCTTACGGACAGGGCATAGCAATCAGCCCCAGCATTTT. The rearrangement uses TRBV5-6 and TRBJ1-5; TRBD1 matches at 8 bases. The germline V gene encodes CDR1 SGHDT and CDR2 YYEEEE. J lost 0 bases, V lost 2 bases, and 4 bases had no gene match. The CDR3 runs 16 residues. The full variable domain, completed using reference TRBV5-6 and TRBJ1-5, is DAGVTQSPTHLIKTRGQQVTLRCSPKSGHDTVSWYQQALGQGPQFIFQYYEEEERQRGNFPDRFSGHQFPNYSSELNVNALLLGDSALYLCASSLRTGHSNQPQHFGDGTRLSIL.

The chain has TRBV25-1 and TRBJ1-1; possibly TRBD1 for D (6 bases). The germline CDR1 and CDR2 sequences are MGHDK and SYGVNS. CDR3 length: 16 amino acids. Trimming shortened V by 2 bases and J by 0 bases, and 13 bases separated the two germline ends. The CDR3 here is CASSEARGALNTEAFF. CDR3 DNA sequence: TGTGCCAGCAGTGAAGCTCGGGGGGCCCTGAACACTGAAGCTTTCTTT.

V and J are TRBV18 and TRBJ2-3, with TRBD2 matching 11 bases. Germline V gives CDR1 KGHSH, CDR2 LQKENI. CDR3 length equals 16 residues. Losses at the gene ends were 2 bases for V and 2 bases for J; bases not matched to a gene: 3. The CDR3 DNA follows: TGTGCCAGCTCACCATCTAGCGGGGGGTACACAGATACGCAGTATTTT. Its translation is CASSPSSGGYTDTQYF.

The chain carries TRBV24-1 and TRBJ2-1, with TRBD2 as a possible D gene (5 bases). This CDR3 comprises 13 residues. Trimming pared 5 bases from V and 6 bases from J, leaving 10 bases between. Per the germline V gene, CDR1 is KGHDR and CDR2 is SFDVKD. The CDR3 region has the DNA TGTGCCACCAGTGGTTTAGCGACCAATGAGCAGTTCTTC. It yields the protein CATSGLATNEQFF.

The table lists this clone with a few counts. The chain recombines TRBV5-6 with TRBJ1-1; the D gene is possibly TRBD1 (6 bases). The germline CDR1 and CDR2 sequences are SGHDT and YYEEEE. The CDR3 runs 13 residues. Trimming stripped 4 bases from V and 5 bases from J, with 12 bases between. DNA for the CDR3: TGTGCCAGCAGCGCACAGGGTGGGACTGAAGCTTTCTTT. It yields the protein CASSAQGGTEAFF.

This rearrangement joins TRBV27 to TRBJ2-2; D is undetermined. The V end lost 6 bases, the J end lost 0 bases, and 8 bases lay between the germline ends. The CDR3 is 14 amino acids. Germline CDR1 and CDR2: MNHEY and SMNVEV (reference sequence). This CDR3 reads CASSQTANTGELFF. For the CDR3, the DNA is TGTGCCAGCAGCCAAACGGCGAACACCGGGGAGCTGTTTTTT.

The rearrangement links TRBV5-4 to TRBJ1-1; no reliable D call. There are 15 residues in the CDR3. V was cut by 2 bases and J by 6 bases, with 17 bases left in between. Per the germline V gene, CDR1 is SGHNT and CDR2 is YYREEE (reference sequence). The CDR3 DNA reads as TGTGCCAGCAGCTTATCGACTTGGGGAGGAGCTGAAGCTTTCTTT. Its translation: CASSLSTWGGAEAFF.

The chain is built from TRBV7-2 and TRBJ2-1, with TRBD1 identical over 9 bases. This CDR3 has 16 residues. Trimming cost V 5 bases and J 8 bases; bases outside gene matches: 13. Per germline, CDR1 SGHTA and CDR2 FQGNSA. The CDR3 here is CASSPVGGQGVYEQFF. The CDR3 DNA reads TGTGCCAGCAGCCCGGTGGGGGGACAGGGAGTATATGAGCAGTTCTTC.

In its sample, this clone was seen once. The gene calls are TRBV5-1 and TRBJ1-2, with 7 bases that match TRBD1. Germline V gene data show CDR1 as SGHRS and CDR2 as YFSETQ. CDR3 size: 16 residues. The V segment lost 3 bases and the J segment 0 bases; nucleotides outside the gene matches: 8. CDR3 protein: CASSYRGGNANYGYTF. The CDR3 DNA follows: TGCGCCAGCAGCTACCGAGGGGGCAATGCTAACTATGGCTACACCTTC.

The J gene is TRBJ1-1, the V gene TRBV11-1; D is perhaps TRBD1 (6 bases). The CDR3 covers 14 residues. From germline, CDR1 is SGHAT and CDR2 FQDESV (reference sequence). V was shortened by 5 bases and J by 0 bases, with 10 bases between the two germline ends. CDR3 region: CASSRDRLNTEAFF. The CDR3 nucleotides are TGTGCCAGCAGCCGAGACAGGTTGAACACTGAAGCTTTCTTT.

V gene TRBV30 combines with J gene TRBJ1-5; TRBD1 aligns across 7 bases. V shed 0 bases and J 7 bases; nucleotides not matched to a gene: 6. In germline, CDR1 is GTSNPN, CDR2 SVGIG (reference sequence). This CDR3 has 14 residues. The CDR3 DNA sequence: TGTGCCTGGAGTGTAGCGGCAGGGGGACAGCCCCAGCATTTT. It encodes CAWSVAAGGQPQHF.

V gene TRBV6-1 combines with J gene TRBJ2-1; 11 nucleotides line up with TRBD2. V lost 3 bases and J lost 16; bases outside the gene matches: 8. Germline V gene sequence: CDR1 MNHNS, CDR2 SASEGT. The length of the CDR3 is 13 residues. CDR3: CASSDLAGGLQFF. The CDR3 region has the DNA TGTGCCAGCAGTGATTTAGCGGGGGGGCTACAATTCTTC.

V usage is TRBV15 and J usage is TRBJ2-1; TRBD2 might be the D (7 bases). V lost 0 bases, J lost 5 bases, and 14 bases lay in between. The CDR3 loop spans 16 amino acids. CDR1 LNHNV and CDR2 YYDKDF come from the germline V gene (reference sequence). CDR3 residues: CATSRDAGALNNEQFF. As DNA, the CDR3 is TGTGCCACCAGCAGAGATGCGGGGGCCCTAAACAATGAGCAGTTCTTC.